This T cell receptor beta chain appears in the sequencing data of a study of shared clonotypes between healthy human individuals. Splitting of each subset's genomic DNA was done evenly across several immunoSEQ plates. The method was immunoSEQ multiplex PCR; TCRdb's version includes in-frame clones alone and lacks a portion of them. The data contain roughly 480,000 clones, roughly 85% of them seen just once; the ten biggest clones take up about 12%. Comments on this clone: Its antigen remains unknown.

The V gene's germline CDR1 is MNHNS and CDR2 SASEGT. V lost 4 bases, J lost 3 bases, and 13 bases lay in between. The CDR3 totals 14 residues. Unsorted samples, those not sorted, used roughly 100 million PBMCs for genomic DNA. Study outcomes and limitations: Sampling was confined to blood; repertoires within tissues likely differ. The expectation was that sequencing depth would affect clonotype sharing among donors.

The V gene is TRBV6-1, the J gene TRBJ2-7, with D possibly being TRBD1 (5 bases). Sequencing used PBMCs. This sequence originates from a woman aged 40 to 50 in good health. Some clones in this sample may be carry-over from other donors' samples. The CDR3 sequence is CASSGGRAGYEQYF. The CDR3 coding sequence is TGTGCCAGCAGTGGTGGCAGGGCCGGCTACGAGCAGTACTTC.